This T cell receptor (beta chain) was recovered during a study of cytomegalovirus exposure and HLA in healthy donors (dated by TCRdb to about 2017). In terms of the full investigation: According to an earlier analysis of 550 to 700 of the donors, about 170 million T cells yielded some 120 million unique TCR beta sequences and less than 300 Gb of sequence data. Around 300 gigabases of sequencing data and approximately 85 million unique TCR sequences were included in an early release covering around 600 HLA-typed donors. Of the roughly 400 genotyped donors, more than 75% were placed in the genetic ancestry cluster associated with self-reported Caucasian donors. The study aimed to test whether signatures of past pathogen exposure could be identified by cataloging public T cell receptors. The T cell repertoires of several hundred subjects were profiled by immunosequencing and related to cytomegalovirus serostatus. Besides the first cohort of some 670 subjects, a separate validation cohort made up of over 100 different subjects was used. High-throughput TCR immunosequencing, statistical association of individual TCRs with disease status, and machine learning were combined to predict cytomegalovirus infection status. To study patterns of TCR occurrence, a later analysis re-analyzed previously published TCR beta repertoires from more than 550 donors and added high-resolution HLA genotyping. The later analysis used no new phenotypic data to find candidate immune exposures, relying instead on TCR beta sequences and their occurrence across donors. An earlier analysis of several hundred of the donors applied high-throughput TCR beta sequencing to assess whether each TCR beta V gene segment acted as functional or pseudogenic. Alongside the repertoire data, information on donor age, sex, ethnicity and CMV serostatus was compiled. Genome-wide SNP genotypes for about three fifths of the roughly 700 donors were used in a later genetic analysis, which treated that subset as a discovery cohort. Every repertoire in the discovery cohort had been generated on one and the same sequencing platform. HLA typing covered class I and class II loci at four-digit resolution. Typing coverage varied by locus: roughly 629-630 donors for A, B, C, DRB1 and DQB1; approximately 560 for DQA1; nearly 610 for DPA1; under 490 for DPB1. Four to six DR-DQ haplotypes were handled as single units for association and clustering, since linkage in the cohort was strong. Across some 400 genotyped donors of the cohort, an average of roughly 230,000 unique TCR beta nucleotide sequences per donor were sequenced, and roughly 20% of those sequences were non-productive. What the work shows at the level of the full study, not this receptor alone: The cohort was sequenced for TCR beta chains only, and without alpha or paired-chain data the features that could be detected were limited. Most TCR sequences were seen in very few donors, while some public TCRs were found in many individuals. A later genetic analysis reported fewer N-insertions in productive TCRs among donors in an Asian-associated ancestry cluster than the roughly 700-donor mean. When HLA alleles, especially DR and DQ, strongly co-occurred, TCR associations were difficult to assign to individual alleles. An earlier analysis of approximately 530 of the donors showed that most TCR beta V segments appeared in productive rearrangements either about 90% or about 30% of the time, which broadly matched IMGT annotations. Correlated functional status among segregating V segments might reflect linkage disequilibrium, but an unknown experimental factor could not be ruled out. Roughly uniform sequencing depth across donors was assumed in presence/absence analyses, although this assumption may not hold. The classifier was reported to diagnose cytomegalovirus status with high specificity and sensitivity in both the original and validation cohorts. Around 16 rarely observed V segments, including chromosome 9 orphons, were excluded from the earlier analysis of some 590 of the donors because counts were too low. In a later analysis, some 18,000 TCR beta sequences were associated with specific HLA alleles at a false discovery rate of 0.05. The only immune exposure information available for the cohort was CMV serostatus. The authors suggested that the approach could potentially be generalized to other disease states and immunological phenotypes. In a later analysis, HLA-associated TCR beta chains showed more clonal expansion and lower generation probabilities than non-associated chains that were equally common. In a later analysis, several top co-occurrence clusters were reported to appear linked to parvovirus B19, influenza, CMV and Epstein-Barr virus. Because HLA typing was unavailable for some donors at each locus, only the typed subset was used in association tests. In a later analysis, the rate of TCR association differed among HLA loci, with DRB1 alleles having the most associated TCRs and HLA-C alleles having the fewest. In the study, about 150 TCR beta chains were listed as associated with cytomegalovirus. Some IMGT-functional V segments, including TRBV6-2 and TRBV6-3, could not be distinguished by the 87-base-pair reads and were therefore excluded. A further reported finding was that TCR beta sequences accurately predicted the HLA-A and HLA-B alleles for most subjects in the first cohort. In a later analysis, most CMV-associated TCR beta chains were found to appear HLA-restricted, with HLA associations seemingly driven largely by CMV exposure. A cluster of highly shared sequence variants was judged likely to represent a technical artifact of the sequencing pipeline. An association between a missense DCLRE1C variant and V-gene and J-gene trimming of TCR beta chains was found in a later genetic analysis and replicated in an independent cohort. In vitro tests confirmed that a few of the cytomegalovirus-associated TCR beta chains recognize cytomegalovirus antigens.

Concerning this clone: The clone's antigen remains unknown. Nothing much larger sits one base from this clone, and base qualities are not available.

Library preparation employed the immunoSEQ multiplex PCR assay. For the multiplex PCR, a mixture combining 60 forward primers for TCR Vbeta segments and 13 reverse primers for TCR Jbeta segments was used. Amplification of the CDR3 region of rearranged TCR beta genes was performed with a multiplex PCR assay on genomic DNA. On the Illumina HiSeq System, the amplified TCR beta libraries were sequenced as 87-base-pair reads. The study's processing was this. In a later analysis, tens of millions of unique TCR beta chains were counted across the 500 to 700 repertoires, and approximately 11 million of these chains were shared by at least two donors. A nearest-neighbor algorithm error-corrected the raw reads and collapsed the reads into unique sequences, merging closely related sequences to remove PCR and sequencing errors. Alignment of CDR3 sequences to IMGT reference sequences was used to assign V, D and J gene segments. For a sequence to be retained, a match of at least six nucleotides to both a V gene segment and a J gene segment was required. Rearrangements were classified as productive when the CDR3 lacked stop codons and remained in frame with V and J, and all other rearrangements were classified as non-productive. CDR3 was defined according to IMGT convention as the region running from the second conserved V-encoded cysteine to the conserved J-encoded phenylalanine. Sequences without an unambiguous match to a single V gene segment were excluded from the earlier analysis of several hundred of the donors. In an earlier analysis of several hundred of the donors, V segments were called functional above 56.7% productive rearrangements and were called segregating when the between-donor standard deviation exceeded 5%. A statistical classification framework was developed to diagnose cytomegalovirus status using the catalog of TCR beta chain sequences. In a later analysis, TCR nucleotide sequences were compared against IMGT/GENE-DB human TR gene sequences so that V and J genes could be assigned. A later analysis assigned CDR3 sequences and most-parsimonious VDJ recombination scenarios with the TCRdist pipeline. In a later analysis, every TCR beta chain was defined by the combination of its CDR3 amino acid sequence and its V-gene family, and reads without a unique V-gene family were dropped. In a later analysis, 500 to 650 highly shared, low-generation-probability nucleotide sequences were removed to address suspected cross-contamination and a sequencing artifact. In a later analysis, a clonal expansion index was calculated for each public chain from normalized within-repertoire ranks of inferred template counts. Generation probabilities in a later analysis came from a VDJ recombination model fitted to out-of-frame rearrangements, and those results were checked against IGoR. In a later analysis, hypergeometric tests were used to score TCR-TCR, TCR-HLA and TCR-CMV co-occurrence, with a repertoire-size bias correction applied to TCR pairs. In a later analysis, false discovery rates were estimated by permuting HLA or CMV assignments 20 times. In a later analysis, co-occurring TCRs were grouped using DBSCAN, and TCRdist sequence similarity was added for clustering within HLA-allele-positive subsets. For co-occurrence clustering, repertoires with fewer than 30,000 or more than 120,000 public chains were excluded, along with four or five repertoires with anomalous nucleotide sharing. The clones in this table, taken by TCRdb from immuneACCESS, are in-frame only. Not every clone is retained; where verified, under half of the shortfall comes from an unresolved V gene, and the cause of the rest is unknown. That table is the source of V, J and clone size, and D and trimming were worked out from the DNA. The sample has more than 95,000 clones on record, around three quarters of them singletons. The ten largest clones take up about 9.4% of the sample.

Per the germline V gene, SGHTA is the CDR1 and FQGNSA is the CDR2. From the cysteine through the phenylalanine, the CDR3 covers 14 amino acids. Just CDR3 DNA is preserved here, 42 bases in frame from base 1. The germline ends are 16 bases apart after V is trimmed by 5 bases and J by 6 bases. The cohort comprised under 700 healthy bone marrow donors. At the time of sampling, every cohort member was nominally healthy, though immune exposures that went unrecorded were likely present. The donor was CMV seropositive and belonged to the group of 270 or so seropositive cohort members. Every donor gave a peripheral blood sample, and the peripheral blood mononuclear cells from that sample were used for TCR beta sequencing. Genomic DNA was extracted from the blood cell samples with the Qiagen DNeasy Blood Extraction Kit.

The receptor's source is a woman aged 18-29 years in good health and CMV-seropositive. Source material: PBMCs. The sequence is built from TRBV7-2 and TRBJ1-2; the D gene is possibly TRBD1, with 6 bases matching. The CDR3 has the sequence CASSKNAGDHGYTF. The DNA sequence reads TGTGCCAGCAGCAAAAATGCAGGGGACCATGGCTACACCTTC.